One T cell receptor beta chain is described in this entry. Its antigen remains unknown. Per germline, CDR1 KGHSH and CDR2 LQKENI. V shed 4 bases, J shed 5 bases, and the junction held 4 bases outside the gene matches. The CDR3 contains 15 residues. cDNA came from 0.5 to 1 ug RNA primed by random hexamers. A single record per CDR3 protein comes from TCRdb applying MiXCR to the immunoSEQ multiplex PCR reads. The sample has 350,000 to 550,000 distinct CDR3 sequences, 75% to 90% seen once. These data belong to a study of CD8 T cells in Susac syndrome. The multiple sclerosis control cohort comprised treatment-naive individuals presenting with stable or active relapsing-remitting disease. The study, taken as a whole, reports: In its TCR sequencing and HLA analysis, the study acknowledged that the number of individuals was relatively small.

Sequences were obtained from CD8+ T cells from PBMCs. The sequence came from a human donor with multiple sclerosis. The rearrangement uses TRBV18 and TRBJ2-1; 11 nucleotides align to TRBD2. This chain's CDR3 is CASSRLAGGHNEQFF. CDR3 nucleotide sequence: TGTGCCAGCTCACGCCTAGCGGGAGGCCACAATGAGCAGTTCTTC.